This TCR beta chain was sequenced for a study of CD8+ T cells in alopecia areata. Across the study: Treated patients were given oral tofacitinib, which was dosed at 5 to 10 mg twice daily.

Following RNA extraction, reverse transcription yielded cDNA that acted as the sequencing template. The protocol was immunoSEQ multiplex PCR, while the TCRdb copy is restricted to in-frame clones and leaves out a portion. The sample yields 120,000 to 150,000 clones, 80% to 90% seen once. Described treatment: oral pan-JAK inhibitor, 5-10 mg twice daily. Lesional scalp punch biopsies and peripheral blood were collected from alopecia areata patients. This receptor was taken from a human donor with alopecia areata. This sample comprised CD8+ T cells sorted from blood, obtained at week 4, from a patient treated with tofacitinib.

As DNA, the CDR3 is TGTGCCAGCAGCTTAGTAGACGGGGGGCGCTACGAGCAGTACTTC. Protein product: CASSLVDGGRYEQYF. The genes are TRBV7-6 and TRBJ2-7; D is perhaps TRBD2 (7 bases). Trimming took off 1 base at V and 3 bases at J, with 13 bases between the two ends. Germline loops: CDR1 SGHVS, CDR2 FNYEAQ. This CDR3 has 15 amino acids. Full variable domain (rest looked up from reference TRBV7-6 and TRBJ2-7): GAGVSQSPRYKVTKRGQDVALRCDPISGHVSLYWYRQALGQGPEFLTYFNYEAQQDKSGLPNDRFSAERPEGSISTLTIQRTEQRDSAMYRCASSLVDGGRYEQYFGPGTRLTVT.